This TCR beta chain is drawn from a study of T cell responses to AZD1222 COVID-19 vaccine. Study results and caveats: Scientists sampled the repertoires only once the peak T cell response had passed. Increased Spike-specific TCR breadth and depth were observed after two AZD1222 doses.

Per germline, CDR1 SGHTA and CDR2 FQGNSA. The CDR3 is made up of 13 amino acids. Trimming left V 5 bases short and J 4 bases short, with 10 bases between. TCRdb keeps only in-frame clones here, not all; method: immunoSEQ multiplex PCR. The sample records some 120,000 clones, about 90% being singletons. Remarks on this clone: No antigen is known for it.

This chain uses TRBV7-2 with TRBJ2-3, with D possibly being TRBD1 (5 bases). Sample: peripheral blood, taken on day 0 of AZD1222 vaccination. The sequence came from an adult in good health. The CDR3 spells CASSPQGPDTQYF. The CDR3, as DNA: TGTGCCAGCAGCCCCCAGGGCCCAGATACGCAGTATTTT.